In this sample, the clone carrying this TCR beta chain turned up many times. Its antigen is as yet unknown. The method for making cDNA was 5'RACE, and it used 10-nucleotide random UMIs. MiXCR, run by TCRdb on the 5' RACE reads, gives a single entry per CDR3 protein. The sample has around 56,000 distinct CDR3 sequences; less than 25% are singletons. Time point specified: technical triplicate 2. The data stem from a study of neurological immune-mediated disorders. The CDR3 totals 15 residues. Germline CDR1 SGHRS, CDR2 YFSETQ. V was clipped by 4 bases and J by 7 bases, with 17 bases between them. Study conclusions and caveats: Falling below healthy controls, multiple sclerosis showed the least TCR clonal expansion, while HTLV-1-associated myelopathy showed the most. CDR3 amino acid sequences of expanded clones were not shared across subjects, a result suggesting private repertoires in all groups.

This sequence joins TRBV5-1 and TRBJ2-2; maybe TRBD1 (5 bases). This TCR was sampled from a man aged 55 to 69 with HTLV-1-associated myelopathy (HAM/TSP). Sequencing was performed on PBMCs. CDR3 coding DNA: TGCGCCAGCAGCCCCGGACACCCTTTAGACGGGGAGCTGTTTTTT. This gives the protein CASSPGHPLDGELFF.